What follows is one T cell receptor (beta chain) and its context. Profiled with immunoSEQ multiplex PCR; TCRdb holds only in-frame clones, not every one. The sample lists some 140,000 clones, 92% seen once, with 10% to 12% in the top ten. These data originate in a study of control samples from healthy donors and cancer patients. Per germline, CDR1 KGHSH and CDR2 LQKENI. This CDR3 is 16 amino acids long. J gave up 2 bases and V 5 bases, and 7 bases lay outside the gene matches. Sequenced sample: blood. The V gene is TRBV18, the J gene TRBJ1-2; TRBD1 aligns across 11 bases. This clonotype originated in a man in his thirties or forties in good health. CDR3 residues: CASSGQGADRNYGYTF. The CDR3 bases are TGTGCCAGCTCAGGACAGGGGGCCGACAGGAACTATGGCTACACCTTC.